Sequencing of this T cell receptor (beta chain) was carried out in a study of blood T cells in healthy people across ages (dated by TCRdb to about 2015). Some background on the complete study: Template switching captured roughly one uniquely barcoded TCR beta cDNA molecule per two T cells in model experiments. To avoid experimental bias, donors of different ages were spread randomly across the sequencing lanes. The donors were split into four age groups: young (average 16 years), middle-aged (roughly 39), aged (approximately 60) and long-lived (under 85). Using the same blood draw, the study looked at two additional independent replicas of 1 million unique cDNA reads for two donors, one aged 18 to 30 and the other aged 80 or older. To track age-related changes in TCR beta repertoire diversity, the study relied on deep sequencing normalized with unique cDNA molecular identifiers.

Study-wide findings and limitations: There was a strong correlation between observed TCR beta diversity and the percentage of naive T cells measured by flow cytometry. The CMV infection status of donors was not known, potentially confounding age-related changes in expanded clonotypes. Estimates of total diversity from one million sequenced T cells were regarded as lower bounds and underestimates. Compared with the aged group, the long-lived group had more naive CD4+ T cells, fewer expanded clones and increased TCR diversity, a pattern suggesting age selection. Because profiling used bulk unsorted PBMCs, naive and antigen-experienced compartments could not be compared conclusively. Observed TCR beta diversity per million T cells fell roughly linearly with age, and a significant reduction was already apparent by age around 39.

The method was 5' RACE. For sequencing, an Illumina HiSeq 2500 was employed. The second PCR ran for roughly 7 to 11 cycles and used a J-beta primer mix along with a sample-barcoded 5' primer. Each TCR beta cDNA molecule received a unique molecular identifier from a template-switch 5' adaptor carrying 12 random nucleotides. At least 3 million CDR3-containing paired-end reads were obtained from each sample. First-strand cDNA was synthesized from all RNA with the Mint cDNA synthesis kit, primed by a TRBC-specific oligonucleotide. Following uracil-DNA glycosylase treatment, a first 18-cycle PCR with universal primers M1SS and BC2_uni_R was performed on all cDNA. The authors' pipeline ran thus. Normalization of each sample was performed by random selection of 1 million high-quality reads, each carrying a distinct molecular identifier. Reads sharing molecular identifiers were discarded rather than binned into consensus sequences. MiTCR, run with a Q25 quality threshold and the strictest error-elimination algorithm, handled CDR3 identification, clonotype clustering and error correction. A nonparametric unseen species model with Euler transformation was used to estimate lower-bound total TCR beta diversity. TCRdb handled the public reads itself, with Q25 trimming in fastp and clone calling in MiXCR, and kept productive beta chains. Each record represents a unique CDR3 protein, reported with the most common genes and DNA among its rows. The authors' filters were not applied to this entry. Counted in this sample were fewer than 900,000 distinct CDR3 sequences; 35% to 40% of them appeared once. The ten most abundant clones make up approximately 12% of the sample.

The donors were 40 or so Caucasian individuals from Russia, aged roughly 6 to 100 years, who were systemically healthy. Each donor gave 9 to 10 milliliters of peripheral blood, collected into EDTA-treated Vacutainer tubes. Ficoll-Paque density-gradient centrifugation was used to isolate PBMCs, with at least 6 million per sample. Trizol reagent was used to extract total RNA from the PBMCs, yielding at least 6 micrograms per sample. Naive CD45RAhigh/CD27high T cell percentages were measured by flow cytometry on a PBMC aliquot from every donor. V loses 3 bases, J loses 0 bases, and the germline ends lie 9 bases apart. The CDR3 has 15 amino acids, counting the end cysteine and phenylalanine. The CDR3 DNA has 45 bases and is translated from base 1. The germline V gene specifies SQVTM as CDR1 and ANQGSEA as CDR2. With regard to this clonotype: The antigen this receptor binds is unknown. Base qualities are not provided; no much larger clone lies one nucleotide away.

The receptor was isolated from a man aged 18 to 29 in good health. Here the chain combines TRBV29-1 and TRBJ2-6; confidence is insufficient to name the D gene. The sequenced material came from blood. The DNA reads TGCAGCGTTGACGGATCCGGCTCTGGGGCCAACGTCCTGACTTTC. This sequence encodes CSVDGSGSGANVLTF.